This is a list of T cell receptor beta chains from one sample in a study of a mutant IDH1 vaccine in newly diagnosed glioma. Antigens for these TCRs are unknown. Some clones are missing from TCRdb's copy, which holds only in-frame ones; the method was immunoSEQ multiplex PCR. The repertoire holds some 50,000 clones, around 92% seen once, with roughly 2.3% in the top ten. Sample: PBMCs, taken from a glioma patient whose treatment included an IDH1 peptide vaccine. The receptors were sampled from a man aged 45-65 years with glioma. Both conserved end residues are part of each CDR3. Fields, in order: clone size, D gene, J gene, V gene, CDR3 protein, CDR3 DNA. The D gene is left open where the match is weak. Part of the rows lack a size; the others show once, few, many or a class for expanded clones.

. | TRBD2 | TRBJ2-7 | TRBV7-9 | CASSLGVGLAGGSYEQYF | TGTGCCAGCAGCTTAGGCGTGGGGCTAGCGGGGGGATCCTACGAGCAGTACTTC
once | TRBD1 | TRBJ1-2 | TRBV2 | CASSADRDYGYTF | TGTGCCAGCAGTGCAGACAGGGACTATGGCTACACCTTC
once | . | TRBJ2-1 | TRBV25-1 | CASSVRSGRSPDNEQFF | TGTGCCAGCAGTGTTAGATCCGGCCGATCTCCTGACAATGAGCAGTTCTTC
. | TRBD1 | TRBJ2-7 | TRBV4-1 | CASSQGPGQGEYEQYF | TGCGCCAGCAGCCAAGGGCCAGGACAGGGGGAATACGAGCAGTACTTC
. | . | TRBJ1-1 | TRBV6-5 | CASSGGMGTEAFF | TGTGCCAGCAGTGGAGGGATGGGAACTGAAGCTTTCTTT
once | TRBD2 | TRBJ2-1 | TRBV4-1 | CASSQAGLAGLYNEQFF | TGCGCCAGCAGCCAAGCCGGACTAGCGGGGCTATACAATGAGCAGTTCTTC
. | . | TRBJ2-2 | TRBV7-9 | CASSQDSAGTGELFF | TGCGCCAGCAGCCAAGATTCGGCGGGGACCGGGGAGCTGTTTTTT
once | . | TRBJ1-3 | TRBV19 | CASIPTWDIRLGNTIYF | TGTGCCAGTATTCCGACGTGGGACATACGTCTTGGAAACACCATATATTTT
. | TRBD1 | TRBJ2-7 | TRBV7-2 | CASSVPGQGNKQYF | TGTGCCAGCAGCGTACCGGGACAGGGGAACAAGCAGTACTTC
once | TRBD1 | TRBJ1-1 | TRBV2 | CASSSGQGGTEAFF | TGTGCCAGCAGTAGCGGACAGGGAGGAACTGAAGCTTTCTTT
. | . | TRBJ2-3 | TRBV11-2 | CASSLAEKEDTQYF | TGTGCCAGCAGCTTAGCTGAGAAGGAAGATACGCAGTATTTT
. | . | TRBJ1-2 | TRBV25-1 | CASSHRDGYGYTF | TGTGCCAGCAGTCATAGGGACGGCTATGGCTACACCTTC
. | . | TRBJ1-1 | TRBV9 | CASSVASRMNTEAFF | TGTGCCAGCAGCGTAGCATCCCGAATGAACACTGAAGCTTTCTTT
. | . | TRBJ2-4 | TRBV7-2 | CASSLGESSAAKNIQYF | TGTGCCAGCAGCTTGGGGGAGAGTAGCGCAGCCAAAAACATTCAGTACTTC
. | . | TRBJ1-3 | TRBV9 | CASSAEWQRNTIYF | TGTGCCAGCAGCGCCGAATGGCAGAGAAACACCATATATTTT
. | TRBD1 | TRBJ2-7 | TRBV19 | CASSETGGYEQYF | TGTGCCAGTAGTGAAACAGGGGGCTACGAGCAGTACTTC
. | . | TRBJ2-2 | TRBV5-8 | CASSLIGPNTGELFF | TGTGCCAGCAGCTTGATCGGACCGAACACCGGGGAGCTGTTTTTT
. | . | TRBJ2-2 | TRBV5-4 | CASSFGGRRNTGELFF | TGTGCCAGCAGCTTTGGGGGGCGAAGGAACACCGGGGAGCTGTTTTTT
. | TRBD1 | TRBJ1-1 | TRBV19 | CASKSQGAMAEAFF | TGTGCCAGCAAATCACAGGGGGCTATGGCTGAAGCTTTCTTT
. | TRBD1 | TRBJ1-6 | TRBV2 | CAGHPGTGGYSPLHF | TGTGCCGGCCACCCCGGGACAGGGGGTTATTCACCCCTCCACTTT
. | . | TRBJ1-3 | TRBV7-9 | CASSAGTYSSGNTIYF | TGTGCCAGCAGCGCGGGGACTTACAGCTCTGGAAACACCATATATTTT
. | TRBD1 | TRBJ2-7 | TRBV11-2 | CASSLVRTGGGEQYF | TGTGCCAGCAGCTTAGTCAGGACAGGGGGAGGCGAGCAGTACTTC
. | . | TRBJ2-7 | TRBV7-2 | CASTLRRVSVYEQYF | TGTGCCAGCACCCTGAGGAGGGTATCGGTCTACGAGCAGTACTTC
. | TRBD1 | TRBJ2-1 | TRBV7-6 | CASSLAGTGAYNEQFF | TGTGCCAGCAGCTTAGCCGGGACAGGGGCCTACAATGAGCAGTTCTTC
. | TRBD2 | TRBJ2-1 | TRBV4-1 | CASSERLAGEAVHSYNEQFF | TGCGCCAGCAGCGAAAGACTAGCGGGAGAAGCTGTTCACTCCTACAATGAGCAGTTCTTC
. | . | TRBJ2-3 | TRBV20-1 | CSASGPGAQYF | TGCAGTGCTAGTGGTCCTGGCGCGCAGTATTTT
once | . | TRBJ2-1 | TRBV5-1 | CASSLTRVLDEQFF | TGCGCCAGCAGCTTGACTCGGGTCTTGGATGAGCAGTTCTTC
. | TRBD1 | TRBJ1-5 | TRBV6-5 | CASSNDRGANQPQHF | TGTGCCAGCAGTAACGACAGGGGTGCCAATCAGCCCCAGCATTTT
once | . | TRBJ1-2 | TRBV14 | CASSQDGGYGYTF | TGTGCCAGCAGCCAAGATGGGGGCTATGGCTACACCTTC
. | . | TRBJ2-7 | TRBV7-9 | CASSVGGYEQYF | TGTGCCAGCAGCGTAGGGGGCTACGAGCAGTACTTC
. | . | TRBJ2-1 | TRBV13 | CASSPYRAIYNEQFF | TGTGCCAGCAGCCCTTACAGGGCAATCTACAATGAGCAGTTCTTC
. | TRBD1 | TRBJ2-4 | TRBV29-1 | CSGTGVGAKNIQYF | TGCAGCGGAACAGGGGTAGGAGCCAAAAACATTCAGTACTTC
. | . | TRBJ2-3 | TRBV9 | CASSVGSGATDTQYF | TGTGCCAGCAGCGTCGGTAGCGGAGCCACAGATACGCAGTATTTT
. | . | TRBJ2-7 | TRBV4-3 | CASSQARTGTYYEQYF | TGCGCCAGCAGCCAAGCACGCACAGGGACCTACTACGAGCAGTACTTC
. | . | TRBJ2-2 | TRBV25-1 | CASSGVLGTNTGELFF | TGTGCCAGCAGTGGGGTACTAGGGACTAACACCGGGGAGCTGTTTTTT
. | . | TRBJ2-7 | TRBV30 | CAWSPGLAYEQYF | TGTGCCTGGTCCCCGGGACTGGCCTACGAGCAGTACTTC
. | . | TRBJ1-2 | TRBV10-3 | CAISESVRVDGYTF | TGTGCCATCAGTGAGTCGGTCAGGGTAGATGGCTACACCTTC
. | . | TRBJ1-1 | TRBV4-1 | CASSQDHSEAFF | TGCGCCAGCAGCCAAGACCATTCTGAAGCTTTCTTT
once | . | TRBJ1-1 | TRBV7-6 | CASSLGQYTEAFF | TGTGCCAGCAGCTTAGGACAGTACACTGAAGCTTTCTTT
. | . | TRBJ2-7 | TRBV6-6 | CASSDWSIPYF | TGTGCCAGCAGTGACTGGAGCATCCCGTACTTC
. | . | TRBJ2-1 | TRBV2 | CGGAPRANEQFF | TGTGGGGGCGCGCCTAGAGCCAATGAGCAGTTCTTC
. | TRBD1 | TRBJ1-5 | TRBV7-8 | CASSERTGGINQPQHF | TGTGCCAGCAGCGAGAGGACAGGGGGCATCAATCAGCCCCAGCATTTT
. | . | TRBJ1-5 | TRBV5-5 | CASSTPGDGQPQHF | TGTGCCAGCAGCACACCGGGGGACGGTCAGCCCCAGCATTTT
. | TRBD1 | TRBJ1-1 | TRBV18 | CASSPPKGAHTEAFF | TGTGCCAGCTCACCACCTAAGGGGGCGCACACTGAAGCTTTCTTT
. | . | TRBJ2-7 | TRBV2 | CASSVNRIYEQYF | TGTGCCAGCAGTGTAAACAGGATCTACGAGCAGTACTTC
. | . | TRBJ1-3 | TRBV11-2 | CASSLYGVPGNTIYF | TGTGCCAGCAGCTTATACGGGGTTCCTGGAAACACCATATATTTT
. | TRBD1 | TRBJ1-2 | TRBV5-5 | CASSLVDSGGDYGYTF | TGTGCCAGCAGCTTGGTCGACTCAGGGGGCGACTATGGCTACACCTTC
. | . | TRBJ2-2 | TRBV9 | CASSERNTGELFF | TGTGCCAGCAGCGAACGGAACACCGGGGAGCTGTTTTTT
. | TRBD2 | TRBJ2-1 | TRBV28 | CASSPSGSVHNEQFF | TGTGCCAGCAGCCCTAGCGGGAGCGTCCACAATGAGCAGTTCTTC
. | TRBD2 | TRBJ2-7 | TRBV6-1 | CASSDGLGREIPYEQYF | TGTGCCAGCAGTGACGGGCTGGGGCGGGAGATCCCCTACGAGCAGTACTTC
once | TRBD1 | TRBJ2-6 | TRBV7-9 | CASSPEQGAAGANVLTF | TGTGCCAGCAGTCCCGAACAGGGGGCGGCTGGGGCCAACGTCCTGACTTTC
. | TRBD2 | TRBJ2-1 | TRBV4-2 | CASSQRTSASSYNEQFF | TGTGCCAGCAGCCAAAGGACTAGCGCCAGCTCCTACAATGAGCAGTTCTTC
once | TRBD1 | TRBJ1-1 | TRBV6-5 | CASRLTGRNTEAFF | TGTGCCAGCAGGCTGACAGGGAGAAACACTGAAGCTTTCTTT
. | TRBD2 | TRBJ2-3 | TRBV7-3 | CASSLLAGAGTDTQYF | TGTGCCAGCAGCTTACTAGCGGGGGCCGGCACAGATACGCAGTATTTT